This T cell receptor (beta chain) was obtained from a study of radiation and T cells in renal cell carcinoma. Overall study results and limits: Pretreatment tumor biopsies were lacking, so baseline clonotypes are unknown.

The CDR3 is 15 amino acids. Germline lookup yields CDR1 MNHNS and CDR2 SASEGT. Germline trimming cut 2 bases from V and 4 bases from J; bases unmatched to any gene: 4. Produced via immunoSEQ multiplex PCR; TCRdb's table is partial and in-frame only. This sample yields more than 60,000 clones, of which roughly 85% are seen a single time; about 2.4% belongs to the top ten. Concerning this clone: Its antigen is still unknown.

Time point here: blood 4 weeks post-SBRT, at nephrectomy. Treatment indicated: 15 Gy SBRT to primary tumor, nephrectomy 4 weeks later. Sequencing used blood, obtained from a patient whose treatment included radiotherapy and nephrectomy. The source of this sequence is a woman aged 55-70 years with renal cell carcinoma. This chain joins TRBV6-1 and TRBJ1-1, with TRBD1 identical over 10 bases. CDR3 DNA sequence: TGTGCCAGCAGTGAATTGACAGGGGGCGTCACTGAAGCTTTCTTT. It translates to CASSELTGGVTEAFF.